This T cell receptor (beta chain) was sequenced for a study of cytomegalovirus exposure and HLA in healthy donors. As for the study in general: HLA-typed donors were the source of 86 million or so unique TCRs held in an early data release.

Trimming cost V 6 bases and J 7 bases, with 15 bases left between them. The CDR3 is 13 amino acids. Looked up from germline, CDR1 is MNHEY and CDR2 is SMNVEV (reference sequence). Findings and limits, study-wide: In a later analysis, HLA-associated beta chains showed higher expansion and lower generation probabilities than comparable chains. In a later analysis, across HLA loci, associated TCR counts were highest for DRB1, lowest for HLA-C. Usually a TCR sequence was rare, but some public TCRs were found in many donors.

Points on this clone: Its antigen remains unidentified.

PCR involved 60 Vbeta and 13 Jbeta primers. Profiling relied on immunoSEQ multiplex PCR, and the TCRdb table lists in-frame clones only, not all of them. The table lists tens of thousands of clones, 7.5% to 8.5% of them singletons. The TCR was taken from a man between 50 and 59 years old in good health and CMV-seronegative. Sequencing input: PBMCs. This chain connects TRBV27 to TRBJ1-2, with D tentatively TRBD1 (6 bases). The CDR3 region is CASRLNRAGGYTF. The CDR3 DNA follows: TGTGCCAGCAGACTAAACAGGGCGGGTGGCTACACCTTC.